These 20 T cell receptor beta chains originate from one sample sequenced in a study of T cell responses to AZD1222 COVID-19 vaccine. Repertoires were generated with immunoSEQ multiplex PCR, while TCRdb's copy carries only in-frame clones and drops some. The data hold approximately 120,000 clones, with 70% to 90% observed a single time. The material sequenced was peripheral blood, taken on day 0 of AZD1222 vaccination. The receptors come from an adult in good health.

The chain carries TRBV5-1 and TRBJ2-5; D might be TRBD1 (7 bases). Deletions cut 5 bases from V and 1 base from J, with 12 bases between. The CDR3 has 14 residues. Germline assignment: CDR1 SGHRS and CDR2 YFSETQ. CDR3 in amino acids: CASSGGGGQETQYF. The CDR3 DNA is TGCGCCAGCAGTGGAGGGGGCGGCCAAGAGACCCAGTACTTC.

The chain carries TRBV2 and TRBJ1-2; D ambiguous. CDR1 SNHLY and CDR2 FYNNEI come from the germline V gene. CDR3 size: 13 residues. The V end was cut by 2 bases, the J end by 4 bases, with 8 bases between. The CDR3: CASSETRSYGYTF. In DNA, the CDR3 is TGTGCCAGCAGTGAAACCAGGAGCTATGGCTACACCTTC.

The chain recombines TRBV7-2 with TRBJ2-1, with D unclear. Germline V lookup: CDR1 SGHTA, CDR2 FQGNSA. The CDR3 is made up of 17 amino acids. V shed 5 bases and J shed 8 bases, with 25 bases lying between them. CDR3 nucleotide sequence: TGTGCCAGCAGCCCCTCAACCCCCTCTCGTCTTTGGGATGAGCAGTTCTTC. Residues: CASSPSTPSRLWDEQFF. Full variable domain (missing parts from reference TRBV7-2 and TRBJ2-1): GAGVSQSPSNKVTEKGKDVELRCDPISGHTALYWYRQSLGQGLEFLIYFQGNSAPDKSGLPSDRFSAERTGGSVSTLTIQRTQQEDSAVYLCASSPSTPSRLWDEQFFGPGTRLTVL.

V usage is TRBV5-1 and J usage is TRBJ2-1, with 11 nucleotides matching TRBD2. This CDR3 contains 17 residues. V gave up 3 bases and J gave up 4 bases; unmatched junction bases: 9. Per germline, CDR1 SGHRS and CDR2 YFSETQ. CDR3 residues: CASSSGTSGQLYNEQFF. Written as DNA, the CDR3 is TGCGCCAGCAGCTCCGGGACTAGCGGACAACTTTACAATGAGCAGTTCTTC.

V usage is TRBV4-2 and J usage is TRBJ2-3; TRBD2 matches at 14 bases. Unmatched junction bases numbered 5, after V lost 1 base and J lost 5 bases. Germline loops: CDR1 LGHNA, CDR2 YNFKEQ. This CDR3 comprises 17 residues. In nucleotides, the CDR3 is TGTGCCAGCAGCCAAGGACTAGCGGGAGGGTCCCTAGATACGCAGTATTTT. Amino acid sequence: CASSQGLAGGSLDTQYF.

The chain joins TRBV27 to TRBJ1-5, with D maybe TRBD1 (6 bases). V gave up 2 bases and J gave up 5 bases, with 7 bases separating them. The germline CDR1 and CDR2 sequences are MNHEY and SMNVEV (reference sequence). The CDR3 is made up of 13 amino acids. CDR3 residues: CASSLGTYQPQHF. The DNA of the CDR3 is TGTGCCAGCAGTTTAGGGACATATCAGCCCCAGCATTTT.

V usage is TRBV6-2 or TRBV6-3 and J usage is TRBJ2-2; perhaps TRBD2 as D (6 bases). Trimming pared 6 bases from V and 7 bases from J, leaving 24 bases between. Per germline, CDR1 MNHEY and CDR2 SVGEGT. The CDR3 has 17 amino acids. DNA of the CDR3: TGTGCCAGCAGCCCTGGACTCAGGGCCGGGGGAATCGGGGAGCTGTTTTTT. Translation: CASSPGLRAGGIGELFF.

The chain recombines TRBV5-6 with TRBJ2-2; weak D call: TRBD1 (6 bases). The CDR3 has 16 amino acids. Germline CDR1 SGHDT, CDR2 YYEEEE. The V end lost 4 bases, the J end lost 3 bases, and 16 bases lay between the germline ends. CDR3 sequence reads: CASSRYRVGDTGELFF. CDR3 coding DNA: TGTGCCAGCAGCCGGTACAGGGTTGGGGACACCGGGGAGCTGTTTTTT. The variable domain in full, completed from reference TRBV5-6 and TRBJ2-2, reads DAGVTQSPTHLIKTRGQQVTLRCSPKSGHDTVSWYQQALGQGPQFIFQYYEEEERQRGNFPDRFSGHQFPNYSSELNVNALLLGDSALYLCASSRYRVGDTGELFFGEGSRLTVL.

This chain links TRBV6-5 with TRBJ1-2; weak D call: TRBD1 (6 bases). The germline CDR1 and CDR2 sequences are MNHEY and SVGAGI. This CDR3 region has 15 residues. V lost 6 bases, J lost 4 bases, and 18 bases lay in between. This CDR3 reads CASRPDRPKTYGYTF. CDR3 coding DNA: TGTGCCAGCAGGCCTGACAGGCCCAAAACCTATGGCTACACCTTC.

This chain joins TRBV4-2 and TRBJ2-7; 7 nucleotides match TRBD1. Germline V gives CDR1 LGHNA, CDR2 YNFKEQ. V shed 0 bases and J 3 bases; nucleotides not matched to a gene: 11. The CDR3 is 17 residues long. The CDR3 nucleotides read TGTGCCAGCAGCCAAGAGATTCGAGGGGGCAATAACTACGAGCAGTACTTC. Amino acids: CASSQEIRGGNNYEQYF.

The CDR3 nucleotides are TGCAGTGCTAGTAGGTCGGCTATGGACGGGGAGCTGTTTTTT. Amino acid sequence: CSASRSAMDGELFF. The chain recombines TRBV20-1 with TRBJ2-2; no clear D gene. Trimming stripped 3 bases from V and 7 bases from J, with 15 bases between. Germline CDR1 and CDR2: DFQATT and SNEGSKA (reference sequence). The CDR3 length is 14 residues.

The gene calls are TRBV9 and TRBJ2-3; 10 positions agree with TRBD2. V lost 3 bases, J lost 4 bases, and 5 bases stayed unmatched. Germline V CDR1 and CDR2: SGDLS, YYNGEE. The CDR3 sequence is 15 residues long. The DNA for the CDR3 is TGTGCCAGCAGCGGAGCGGGGGGGCAGGCAGATACGCAGTATTTT. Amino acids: CASSGAGGQADTQYF.

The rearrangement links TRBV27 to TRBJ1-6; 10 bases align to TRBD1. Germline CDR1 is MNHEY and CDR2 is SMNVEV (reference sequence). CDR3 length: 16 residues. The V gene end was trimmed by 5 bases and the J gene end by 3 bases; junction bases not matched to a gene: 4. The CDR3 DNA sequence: TGTGCCAGCAGTGCGGGACAGGGGATCTATAATTCACCCCTCCACTTT. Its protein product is CASSAGQGIYNSPLHF.

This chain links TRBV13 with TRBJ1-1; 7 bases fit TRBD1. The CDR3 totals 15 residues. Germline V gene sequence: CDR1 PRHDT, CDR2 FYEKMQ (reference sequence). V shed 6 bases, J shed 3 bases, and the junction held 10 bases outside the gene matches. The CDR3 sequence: CASSHMGQGDTEAFF. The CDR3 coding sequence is TGTGCCAGCAGTCATATGGGGCAGGGGGACACTGAAGCTTTCTTT.

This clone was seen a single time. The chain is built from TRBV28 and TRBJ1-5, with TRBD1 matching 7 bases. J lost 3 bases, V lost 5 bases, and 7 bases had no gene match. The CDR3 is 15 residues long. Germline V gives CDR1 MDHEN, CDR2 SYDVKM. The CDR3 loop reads CASSAPGTVNQPQHF. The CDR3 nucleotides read TGTGCCAGCAGTGCACCCGGGACAGTCAATCAGCCCCAGCATTTT.

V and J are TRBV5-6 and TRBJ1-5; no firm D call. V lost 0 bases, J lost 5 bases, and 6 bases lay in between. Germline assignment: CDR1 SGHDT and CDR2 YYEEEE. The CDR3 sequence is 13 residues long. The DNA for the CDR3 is TGTGCCAGCAGCTTGGGACCGGATCAGCCCCAGCATTTT. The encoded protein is CASSLGPDQPQHF.

The CDR3 nucleotides are TGTGCCAGCAGCCCAATAAGGGGTCCGAGGCCCCAGCATTTT. Protein: CASSPIRGPRPQHF. V and J are TRBV13 and TRBJ1-5; D may be TRBD1 (5 bases). The CDR3 consists of 14 residues. Trimming stripped 5 bases from V and 9 bases from J, with 17 bases between. Germline CDR1 reads PRHDT; CDR2 reads FYEKMQ (reference sequence).

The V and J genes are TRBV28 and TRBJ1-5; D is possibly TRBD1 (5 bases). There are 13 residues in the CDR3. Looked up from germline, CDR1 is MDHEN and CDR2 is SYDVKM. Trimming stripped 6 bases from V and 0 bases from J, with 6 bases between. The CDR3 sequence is CASRGASNQPQHF. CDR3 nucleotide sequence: TGTGCCAGCAGAGGGGCTAGCAATCAGCCCCAGCATTTT.

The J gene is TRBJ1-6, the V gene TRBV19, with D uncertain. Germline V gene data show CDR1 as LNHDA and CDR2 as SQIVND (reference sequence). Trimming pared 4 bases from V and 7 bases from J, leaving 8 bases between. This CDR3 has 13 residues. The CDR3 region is CASSKAPNSPLHF. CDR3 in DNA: TGTGCCAGTAGTAAGGCCCCAAATTCACCCCTCCACTTT.

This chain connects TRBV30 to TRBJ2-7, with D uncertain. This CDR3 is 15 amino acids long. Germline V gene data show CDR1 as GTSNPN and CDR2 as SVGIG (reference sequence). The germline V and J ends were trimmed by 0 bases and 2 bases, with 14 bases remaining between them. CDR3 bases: TGTGCCTGGAGTGTACCGGCTCCTGCCACCTACGAGCAGTACTTC. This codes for CAWSVPAPATYEQYF.